This TCR beta chain emerged from a study of T cells in narcolepsy. Germline assignment: CDR1 SGDLS and CDR2 YYNGEE. The germline V and J ends were trimmed by 0 bases and 7 bases, with 9 bases remaining between them. The CDR3 runs to 13 residues. The sample holds a few counts of this clone. The same CDR3 also results from other DNA sequences found in this sample. Clones were read by immunoSEQ multiplex PCR, and TCRdb kept only the in-frame ones, dropping some. The sample lists about 32,000 clones; roughly 79% were seen once. Sequenced input: memory (CD45RA-) CD4+ T cells from blood. The receptor was derived from a human donor in good health. The V gene is TRBV9, the J gene TRBJ2-3; a weak D match, TRBD1 (6 bases). This CDR3 reads CASSVEGVNTQYF. The DNA for the CDR3 is TGTGCCAGCAGCGTAGAGGGGGTCAATACGCAGTATTTT.